One and the same sample provided the 4 T cell receptor beta chains below, sequenced in a study of blood T cell repertoires in COVID-19. Assay used: immunoSEQ multiplex PCR; TCRdb lists only in-frame clones, some missing. The table lists about 280,000 clones, around 80% of them singletons. What was sequenced was PBMCs or T cells enriched from blood (not recorded which). The receptor source for this set is a man aged 35 to 55 who had been exposed to COVID-19.

The sample holds one count of this clone. This rearrangement joins TRBV6-5 to TRBJ1-5, with a possible D match to TRBD1 (6 bases). Looked up from germline, CDR1 is MNHEY and CDR2 is SVGAGI. This CDR3 is 14 amino acids long. The germline V and J ends were trimmed by 7 bases and 1 base, with 11 bases remaining between them. CDR3 region: CASIGTSSNQPQHF. Here the CDR3 DNA reads TGTGCCAGCATCGGGACATCAAGCAATCAGCCCCAGCATTTT.

This clone was observed a single time. V gene TRBV19 combines with J gene TRBJ2-1; a possible D gene is TRBD2 (5 bases). Germline-derived CDR1 and CDR2 are LNHDA and SQIVND (reference sequence). Trimming cost V 8 bases and J 5 bases, with 19 bases left between them. The CDR3 is made up of 15 amino acids. The CDR3 nucleotides read TGTGCCAGTTCCGTCGGGGAATTGAGGAACAATGAGCAGTTCTTC. Protein: CASSVGELRNNEQFF.

The J gene is TRBJ2-3, the V gene TRBV7-3; TRBD1 matches at 9 bases. V lost 3 bases and J lost 3; bases outside the gene matches: 1. The V gene's germline CDR1 is SGHTA and CDR2 FQGTGA. This CDR3 contains 14 residues. The CDR3 sequence: CASSLGTGTDTQYF. Here the CDR3 DNA reads TGTGCCAGCAGCTTGGGGACAGGGACAGATACGCAGTATTTT.

CDR3 nucleotide sequence: TGCGCCAGCAGCTTGGCTAGATCTGCCACTGAGCAGTTCTTC. Translated, it gives CASSLARSATEQFF. The chain employs TRBV5-1 and TRBJ2-1; D call uncertain. CDR3 length: 14 residues. The germline V and J ends were trimmed by 0 bases and 9 bases, with 13 bases remaining between them. The germline gives CDR1 SGHRS, CDR2 YFSETQ.